The text below deals with one TCR beta chain. The data belong to a study of blood T cells in healthy people across ages. A sample-barcoded 5' primer and a J-beta primer mix were used in a second PCR of roughly 6 to 11 cycles. Each TCR beta cDNA got a 12-nucleotide random molecular identifier. All samples yielded 2.5 million or more CDR3-containing paired-end reads. TCRdb processed the 5' RACE reads anew with MiXCR; each CDR3 protein has one entry. The sample shows about 570,000 distinct CDR3 sequences, 27% of them seen only once. Looked up from germline, CDR1 is DFQATT and CDR2 is SNEGSKA (reference sequence). This CDR3 spans 15 amino acids. V was clipped by 0 bases and J by 4 bases; unmatched bases: 7.

This chain uses TRBV20-1 with TRBJ1-2, with 8 bases aligning to TRBD1. Sequenced input: blood. The sequence was collected from a woman in her seventies in good health. The CDR3 coding sequence is TGCAGTGCTAGAGAAGGACAGGGCCGATCCTATGGCTACACCTTC. It yields the protein CSAREGQGRSYGYTF.